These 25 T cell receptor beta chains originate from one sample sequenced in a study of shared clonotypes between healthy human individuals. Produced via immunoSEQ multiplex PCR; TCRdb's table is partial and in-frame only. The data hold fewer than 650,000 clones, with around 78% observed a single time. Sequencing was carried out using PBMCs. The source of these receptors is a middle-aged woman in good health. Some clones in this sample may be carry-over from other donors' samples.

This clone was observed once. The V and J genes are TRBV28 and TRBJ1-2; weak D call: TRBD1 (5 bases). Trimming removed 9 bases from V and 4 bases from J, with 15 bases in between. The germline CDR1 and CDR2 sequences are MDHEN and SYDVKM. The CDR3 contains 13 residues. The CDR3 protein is CASRSGLAYGYTF. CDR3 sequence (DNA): TGTGCCAGTCGTTCAGGGCTGGCCTATGGCTACACCTTC.

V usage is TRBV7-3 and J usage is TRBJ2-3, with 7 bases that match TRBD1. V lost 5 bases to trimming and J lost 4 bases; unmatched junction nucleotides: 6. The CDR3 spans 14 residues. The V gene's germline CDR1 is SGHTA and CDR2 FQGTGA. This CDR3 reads CASSRGGAADTQYF. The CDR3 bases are TGTGCCAGCAGCCGAGGGGGCGCGGCAGATACGCAGTATTTT.

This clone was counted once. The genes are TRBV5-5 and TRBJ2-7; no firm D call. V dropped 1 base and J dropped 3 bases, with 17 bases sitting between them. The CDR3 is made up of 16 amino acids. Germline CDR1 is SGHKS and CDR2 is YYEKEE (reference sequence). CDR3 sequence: CASSLQAAQFVYEQYF. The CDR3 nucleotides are TGTGCCAGCAGCTTGCAGGCGGCACAGTTCGTCTACGAGCAGTACTTC.

The CDR3 sequence is CASSLGGTGSSYEQYF. Written as DNA, the CDR3 is TGCGCCAGCAGCTTGGGCGGGACGGGTAGCTCCTACGAGCAGTACTTC. The chain uses TRBV5-1 and TRBJ2-7; TRBD2 is a possible D gene (6 bases). The V end was cut by 0 bases, the J end by 0 bases, with 13 bases between. Germline assignment: CDR1 SGHRS and CDR2 YFSETQ. This CDR3 has 16 amino acids.

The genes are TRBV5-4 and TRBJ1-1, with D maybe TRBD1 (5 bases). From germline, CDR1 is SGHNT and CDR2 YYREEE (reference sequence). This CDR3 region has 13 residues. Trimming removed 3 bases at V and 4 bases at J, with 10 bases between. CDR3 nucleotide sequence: TGTGCCAGCAGCTGGGGGGGAATCACTGAAGCTTTCTTT. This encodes CASSWGGITEAFF.

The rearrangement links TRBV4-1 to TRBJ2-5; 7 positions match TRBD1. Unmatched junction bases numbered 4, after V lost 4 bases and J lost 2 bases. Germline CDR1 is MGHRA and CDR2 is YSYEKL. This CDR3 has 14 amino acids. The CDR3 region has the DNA TGCGCCAGCAGCCTATCGACAGGGCAAGAGACCCAGTACTTC. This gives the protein CASSLSTGQETQYF.

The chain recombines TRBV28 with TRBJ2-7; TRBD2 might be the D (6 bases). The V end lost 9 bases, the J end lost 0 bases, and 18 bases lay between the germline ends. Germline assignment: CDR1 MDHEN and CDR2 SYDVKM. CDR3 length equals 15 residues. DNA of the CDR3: TGTGCCAGTACCGACCGGGAGTATAGCTCCTACGAGCAGTACTTC. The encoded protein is CASTDREYSSYEQYF.

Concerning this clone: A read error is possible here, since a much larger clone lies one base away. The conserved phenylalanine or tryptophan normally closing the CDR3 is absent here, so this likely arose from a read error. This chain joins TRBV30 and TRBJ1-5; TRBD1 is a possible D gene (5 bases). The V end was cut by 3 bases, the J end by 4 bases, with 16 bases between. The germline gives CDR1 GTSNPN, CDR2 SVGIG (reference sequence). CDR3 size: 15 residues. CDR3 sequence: CAWRDGGGRNQPQHL. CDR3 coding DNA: TGTGCCTGGAGGGACGGGGGGGGAAGGAATCAGCCCCAGCATCTT.

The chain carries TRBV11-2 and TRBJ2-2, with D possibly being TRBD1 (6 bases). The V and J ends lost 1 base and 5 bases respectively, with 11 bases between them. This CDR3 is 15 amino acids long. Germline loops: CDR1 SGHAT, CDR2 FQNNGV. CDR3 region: CASSLAAGVTGELFF. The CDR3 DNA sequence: TGTGCCAGCAGCTTAGCGGCAGGGGTTACCGGGGAGCTGTTTTTT.

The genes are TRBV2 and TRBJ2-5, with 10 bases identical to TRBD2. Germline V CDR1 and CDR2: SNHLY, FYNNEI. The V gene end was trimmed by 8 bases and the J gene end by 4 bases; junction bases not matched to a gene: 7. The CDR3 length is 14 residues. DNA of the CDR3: TGTGCCAGCGATGCGGGACTAGCGATAGAGACCCAGTACTTC. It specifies CASDAGLAIETQYF.

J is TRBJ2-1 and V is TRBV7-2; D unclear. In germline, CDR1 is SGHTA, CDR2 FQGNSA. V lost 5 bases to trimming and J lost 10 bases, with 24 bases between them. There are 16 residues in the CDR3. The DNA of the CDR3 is TGTGCCAGCAGCCCAAATCGGGTCCGGGCGCGTGGGGAGCAGTTCTTC. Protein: CASSPNRVRARGEQFF.

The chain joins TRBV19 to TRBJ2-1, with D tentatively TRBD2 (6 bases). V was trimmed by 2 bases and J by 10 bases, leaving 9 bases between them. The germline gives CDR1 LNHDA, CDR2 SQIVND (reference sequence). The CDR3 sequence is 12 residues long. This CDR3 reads CASSIRGGEQFF. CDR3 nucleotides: TGTGCCAGTAGTATAAGGGGAGGCGAGCAGTTCTTC.

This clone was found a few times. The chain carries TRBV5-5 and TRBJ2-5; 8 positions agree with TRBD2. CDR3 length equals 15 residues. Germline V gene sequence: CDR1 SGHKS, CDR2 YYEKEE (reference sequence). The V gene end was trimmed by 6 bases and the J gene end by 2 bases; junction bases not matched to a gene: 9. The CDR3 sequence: CASILTGRVQETQYF. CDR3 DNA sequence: TGTGCCAGCATCCTTACCGGGAGGGTACAAGAGACCCAGTACTTC. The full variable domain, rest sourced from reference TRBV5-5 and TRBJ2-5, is DAGVTQSPTHLIKTRGQQVTLRCSPISGHKSVSWYQQVLGQGPQFIFQYYEKEERGRGNFPDRFSARQFPNYSSELNVNALLLGDSALYLCASILTGRVQETQYFGPGTRLLVL.

In nucleotides, the CDR3 is TGTGCCAGCAAAGTAGGCAGGGGACCTGGGGCCAACGTCCTGACTTTC. Protein: CASKVGRGPGANVLTF. The V gene is TRBV2, the J gene TRBJ2-6, with a possible D match to TRBD1 (6 bases). This CDR3 contains 16 residues. The germline CDR1 and CDR2 sequences are SNHLY and FYNNEI. Trimming left V 7 bases short and J 2 bases short, with 15 bases between. Based on the CDR3 plus reference TRBV2 and TRBJ2-6, the full variable domain is EPEVTQTPSHQVTQMGQEVILRCVPISNHLYFYWYRQILGQKVEFLVSFYNNEISEKSEIFDDQFSVERPDGSNFTLKIRSTKLEDSAMYFCASKVGRGPGANVLTFGAGSRLTVL.

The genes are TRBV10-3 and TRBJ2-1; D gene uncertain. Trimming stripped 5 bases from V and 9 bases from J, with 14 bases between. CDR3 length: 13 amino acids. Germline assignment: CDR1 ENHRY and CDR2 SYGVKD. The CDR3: CAISPTGDREQFF. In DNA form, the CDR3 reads TGTGCCATCAGTCCCACCGGCGATCGTGAGCAGTTCTTC.

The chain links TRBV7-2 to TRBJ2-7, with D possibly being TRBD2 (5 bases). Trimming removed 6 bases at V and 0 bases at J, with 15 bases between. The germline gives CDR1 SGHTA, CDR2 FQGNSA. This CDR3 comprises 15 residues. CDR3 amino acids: CASRPWTGSSYEQYF. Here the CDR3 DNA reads TGTGCCAGCAGACCATGGACTGGAAGCTCCTACGAGCAGTACTTC.

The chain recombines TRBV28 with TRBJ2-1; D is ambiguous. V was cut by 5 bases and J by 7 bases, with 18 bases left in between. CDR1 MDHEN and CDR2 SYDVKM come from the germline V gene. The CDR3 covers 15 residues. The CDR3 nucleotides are TGTGCCAGCAGTCCAGCTGAGTTATGGGATAATGAGCAGTTCTTC. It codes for CASSPAELWDNEQFF.

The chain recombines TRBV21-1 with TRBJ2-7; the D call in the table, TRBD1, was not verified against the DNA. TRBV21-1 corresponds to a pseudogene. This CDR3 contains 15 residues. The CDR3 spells CASSEVGQNSYEQYF. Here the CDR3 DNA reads TGTGCCAGCAGCGAAGTGGGACAGAACTCCTACGAGCAGTACTTC.

DNA for the CDR3: TGTGCCAGCAGCGTAGACGGGAACGGCGATACGCAGTATTTT. This gives the protein CASSVDGNGDTQYF. The rearrangement links TRBV9 to TRBJ2-3; a possible D gene is TRBD2 (5 bases). The CDR3 spans 14 residues. In germline, CDR1 is SGDLS, CDR2 YYNGEE. Trimming cost V 0 bases and J 6 bases, with 11 bases left between them.

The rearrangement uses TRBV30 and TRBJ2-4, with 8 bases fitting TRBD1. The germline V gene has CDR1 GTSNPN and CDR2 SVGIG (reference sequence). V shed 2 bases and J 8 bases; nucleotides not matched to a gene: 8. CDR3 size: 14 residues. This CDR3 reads CAWSIRDRLDIQYF. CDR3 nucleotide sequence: TGTGCCTGGAGTATCCGGGACAGGTTGGACATTCAGTACTTC.

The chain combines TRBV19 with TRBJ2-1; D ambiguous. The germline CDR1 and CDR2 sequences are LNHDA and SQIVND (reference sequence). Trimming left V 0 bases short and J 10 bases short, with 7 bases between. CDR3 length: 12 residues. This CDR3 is CASSIEGREQFF. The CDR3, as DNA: TGTGCCAGTAGTATAGAGGGAAGAGAGCAGTTCTTC.

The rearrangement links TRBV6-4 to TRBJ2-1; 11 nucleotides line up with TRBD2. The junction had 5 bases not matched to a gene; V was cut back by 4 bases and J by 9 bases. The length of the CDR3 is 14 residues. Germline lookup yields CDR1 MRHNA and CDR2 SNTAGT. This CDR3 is CASSGTSGFGEQFF. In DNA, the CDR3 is TGTGCCAGCAGTGGGACTAGCGGGTTCGGTGAGCAGTTCTTC.

The CDR3 loop reads CASRFRGANTEAFF. For the CDR3, the DNA is TGTGCCAGCAGATTTCGGGGGGCGAACACTGAAGCTTTCTTT. The chain recombines TRBV27 with TRBJ1-1; D may be TRBD1 (6 bases). The CDR3 totals 14 residues. Germline V CDR1 and CDR2: MNHEY, SMNVEV (reference sequence). V was cut by 6 bases and J by 1 base, with 12 bases left in between.

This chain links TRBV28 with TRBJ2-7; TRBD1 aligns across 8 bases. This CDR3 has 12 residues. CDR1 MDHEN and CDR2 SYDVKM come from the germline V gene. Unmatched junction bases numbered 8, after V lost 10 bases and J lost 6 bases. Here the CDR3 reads CATRTGLVEQYF. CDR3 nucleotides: TGTGCCACCAGGACAGGGTTGGTCGAGCAGTACTTC.

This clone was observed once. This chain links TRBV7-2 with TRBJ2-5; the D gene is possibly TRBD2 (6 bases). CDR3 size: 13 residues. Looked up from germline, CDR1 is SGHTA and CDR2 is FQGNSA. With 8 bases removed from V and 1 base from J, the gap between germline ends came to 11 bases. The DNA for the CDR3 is TGTGCCAGCGGAGGAGGGACCCAAGAGACCCAGTACTTC. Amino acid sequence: CASGGGTQETQYF.